This entry describes one TCR beta chain. This CDR3 comprises 13 residues. The V gene's germline CDR1 is SNHLY and CDR2 FYNNEI. V lost 4 bases and J lost 6; bases outside the gene matches: 4. Per the authors' pipeline: Owing to the provision of junction-only sequences devoid of quality scores by immunoSEQ, filtering differed. The table came from immunoSEQ multiplex PCR; TCRdb's copy has only in-frame clones and leaves some out. D and trimming were read from the DNA, whereas the V and J calls and clone size are those reported in that table. Among roughly 2 million clones listed, over 85% were seen once. The entry originates in a study of shared clonotypes between healthy human individuals.

This chain uses TRBV2 with TRBJ2-7; 9 bases align to TRBD1. This TCR was recovered from a man aged 18 to 30 in good health. The sample taken for sequencing was naive CD4+ T cells sorted from blood. The subset: CD45RA+ positively selected. In nucleotides, the CDR3 is TGTGCCAGCAGTGTACAGGGGGCCGGCGAGCAGTACTTC. It yields the protein CASSVQGAGEQYF.